Following are 26 T cell receptor beta chains from one sample sequenced in a study of cytomegalovirus exposure and HLA in healthy donors. The PCR made use of 60 Vbeta and 13 Jbeta primers. Clones were sequenced by immunoSEQ multiplex PCR, and TCRdb holds only the in-frame ones, with some missing. The table includes 150,000 to 200,000 clones, roughly 74% detected once. Sequencing input: PBMCs. The receptors were sampled from a woman aged 25-40 years in good health and CMV-seropositive.

The gene calls are TRBV4-2 and TRBJ2-1; 11 bases are a match to TRBD1. The CDR3 covers 15 residues. Germline V gives CDR1 LGHNA, CDR2 YNFKEQ. Unmatched junction bases numbered 8, after V lost 5 bases and J lost 8 bases. The CDR3 DNA follows: TGTGCCAGCAGCGACCGGGACAGGGGGGATTATGAGCAGTTCTTC. Its translation: CASSDRDRGDYEQFF.

The genes are TRBV4-1 and TRBJ1-2; tentative D call: TRBD1 (5 bases). Deletions cut 0 bases from V and 4 bases from J, with 9 bases between. The length of the CDR3 is 14 residues. Germline CDR1 is MGHRA and CDR2 is YSYEKL. The CDR3: CASSQDRGGYGYTF. The CDR3 DNA is TGCGCCAGCAGCCAAGATCGGGGGGGCTATGGCTACACCTTC.

The rearrangement uses TRBV18 and TRBJ1-4, with 8 nucleotides matching TRBD1. The trim removed 4 bases at V and 8 bases at J, leaving 12 bases unmatched. The CDR3 extends over 16 amino acids. Germline V gene sequence: CDR1 KGHSH, CDR2 LQKENI. The CDR3: CASSRYAGTGGEKLFF. The CDR3 DNA reads TGTGCCAGCTCACGGTACGCCGGGACAGGCGGGGAAAAACTGTTTTTT.

This chain uses TRBV5-5 with TRBJ2-2; tentative D call: TRBD2 (6 bases). The germline CDR1 and CDR2 sequences are SGHKS and YYEKEE (reference sequence). The CDR3 totals 14 residues. V gave up 4 bases and J gave up 6 bases, with 13 bases separating them. The CDR3, as DNA: TGTGCCAGCAGCCCGCGGTGGGGGGCCGGGGAGCTGTTTTTT. Amino acids: CASSPRWGAGELFF.

The gene calls are TRBV2 and TRBJ2-1; possibly TRBD2 for D (6 bases). Germline values: CDR1 SNHLY, CDR2 FYNNEI. The CDR3 has 15 residues. Trimming left V 8 bases short and J 8 bases short, with 22 bases between. The CDR3 DNA follows: TGTGCCAGCCGATTGGAGGGCCAAGTATCTGATGAGCAGTTCTTC. It yields the protein CASRLEGQVSDEQFF.

The CDR3 is CASSEALSGRPSSNEQFF. CDR3 coding DNA: TGTGCCAGCAGTGAAGCGCTTAGCGGGAGGCCCTCAAGCAATGAGCAGTTCTTC. V gene TRBV6-1 combines with J gene TRBJ2-1; 10 bases line up with TRBD2. This CDR3 region has 18 residues. Germline lookup yields CDR1 MNHNS and CDR2 SASEGT. Germline trimming cut 0 bases from V and 6 bases from J; bases unmatched to any gene: 11.

Only a few counts were recorded for this clone. CDR3 protein: CASREGGKQYF. In DNA, the CDR3 is TGTGCCAGCAGGGAAGGCGGAAAGCAGTACTTC. The chain joins TRBV27 to TRBJ2-7; D not certain. Trimming shortened V by 6 bases and J by 8 bases, and 11 bases separated the two germline ends. Germline-derived CDR1 and CDR2 are MNHEY and SMNVEV (reference sequence). The CDR3 has 11 amino acids.

This chain joins TRBV4-1 and TRBJ2-7; maybe TRBD1 (5 bases). Deletions cut 1 base from V and 2 bases from J, with 9 bases between. CDR1 and CDR2 (germline): MGHRA, YSYEKL. The CDR3 runs 14 residues. CDR3 protein: CASSQVQGPYEQYF. Here the CDR3 DNA reads TGCGCCAGCAGCCAAGTTCAGGGTCCCTACGAGCAGTACTTC.

This chain joins TRBV5-1 and TRBJ2-1; 10 bases fit TRBD2. The CDR3 length is 15 residues. With 2 bases clipped from V and 9 bases from J, the junction kept 8 bases outside the gene matches. CDR1 is SGHRS, CDR2 YFSETQ, per germline. The CDR3 region has the DNA TGCGCCAGCAGCTTTTTGTTAGCGGGAGGTGGTGAGCAGTTCTTC. Translation: CASSFLLAGGGEQFF.

The chain couples TRBV29-1 to TRBJ1-5, with 7 bases matching TRBD1. The J segment lost 7 bases and the V segment lost 5 bases, leaving 14 bases of the junction unmatched. The CDR3 is made up of 15 amino acids. The germline V gene has CDR1 SQVTM and CDR2 ANQGSEA. In DNA, the CDR3 is TGCAGCGTTAAGAACGGACAGGACCCCCGGCAGCCCCAGCATTTT. Translating gives CSVKNGQDPRQPQHF.

The gene calls are TRBV6-1 and TRBJ2-7, with TRBD2 matching over 9 bases. Germline CDR1 reads MNHNS; CDR2 reads SASEGT. CDR3 length equals 17 residues. V lost 3 bases, J lost 2 bases, and 11 bases stayed unmatched. The CDR3 DNA sequence: TGTGCCAGCAGTGATGCTCCAATGGTAGCGGGAGCCTACGAGCAGTACTTC. Encoded protein: CASSDAPMVAGAYEQYF.

The gene calls are TRBV27 and TRBJ1-2; no definite D call. Trimming left V 3 bases short and J 0 bases short, with 5 bases between. The germline V gene has CDR1 MNHEY and CDR2 SMNVEV (reference sequence). The CDR3 is 13 residues long. CDR3 amino acids: CASSFVANYGYTF. The DNA of the CDR3 is TGTGCCAGCAGTTTCGTAGCTAACTATGGCTACACCTTC.

V usage is TRBV10-2 and J usage is TRBJ2-7, with 9 bases that match TRBD2. Germline loops: CDR1 WSHSY, CDR2 SAAADI. The CDR3 is 16 amino acids. V trimming: 3 bases; J trimming: 6 bases; junction bases outside the gene matches: 12. The CDR3 region is CASSDLAGVPFPEQYF. The CDR3 nucleotides are TGCGCCAGCAGTGACTTAGCGGGAGTTCCGTTTCCCGAGCAGTACTTC.

The J gene is TRBJ1-1, the V gene TRBV6-5, with D unresolved. V was pared by 5 bases and J by 4 bases, with 5 bases between. The CDR3 covers 11 residues. CDR1 and CDR2 from the germline V gene are MNHEY and SVGAGI. CDR3 bases: TGTGCCAGCAGTGGAGGCACTGAAGCTTTCTTT. This codes for CASSGGTEAFF.

This clone came up once. The chain has TRBV7-6 and TRBJ1-2; possible D gene TRBD1, 6 bases. In germline, CDR1 is SGHVS, CDR2 FNYEAQ. The V end was cut by 9 bases, the J end by 8 bases, with 13 bases between. The CDR3 is 11 residues long. In DNA form, the CDR3 reads TGTGCCAGTTCGGGAGGACAGGGCTACACCTTC. As protein: CASSGGQGYTF.

The chain uses TRBV5-1 and TRBJ1-2, with D possibly TRBD1 on 6 matching bases. CDR1 and CDR2 from the germline V gene are SGHRS and YFSETQ. This CDR3 spans 14 amino acids. The V end lost 0 bases, the J end lost 2 bases, and 8 bases lay between the germline ends. The CDR3 DNA sequence: TGCGCCAGCAGCTTGGGACAGGCAAACTATGGCTACACCTTC. Protein sequence: CASSLGQANYGYTF.

This chain uses TRBV6-6 with TRBJ1-1; unclear D gene. The CDR3 consists of 12 residues. The V and J ends lost 7 bases and 10 bases respectively, with 16 bases between them. Germline values: CDR1 MNHNY, CDR2 SVGAGI (reference sequence). The CDR3 nucleotides are TGTGCCAGCACCACTCCCGCGGATGGAGCTTTCTTT. Amino acid sequence: CASTTPADGAFF.

CDR3 in amino acids: CASSLGQAPMDEQFF. Written as DNA, the CDR3 is TGTGCCAGCAGCTTGGGTCAGGCCCCTATGGATGAGCAGTTCTTC. This chain joins TRBV5-6 and TRBJ2-1, with unresolved D. The germline gives CDR1 SGHDT, CDR2 YYEEEE. V was trimmed by 0 bases and J by 8 bases, leaving 15 bases between them. This CDR3 contains 15 residues.

This clone has a handful of counts. The chain carries TRBV25-1 and TRBJ2-7; 8 bases match TRBD1. Trimming removed 0 bases from V and 6 bases from J; junction bases left unmatched: 7. The CDR3 consists of 15 residues. Germline loops: CDR1 MGHDK, CDR2 SYGVNS. CDR3 sequence: CASSEYNRGIGEQYF. DNA for the CDR3: TGTGCCAGCAGTGAATATAACAGGGGGATCGGCGAGCAGTACTTC.

The chain links TRBV28 to TRBJ2-7; the match to TRBD1 covers 7 bases. The germline V gene encodes CDR1 MDHEN and CDR2 SYDVKM. The CDR3 is made up of 15 amino acids. Unmatched junction bases numbered 11, after V lost 3 bases and J lost 6 bases. The CDR3 reads CASSLAGGPLSEQYF. The CDR3, as DNA: TGTGCCAGCAGTTTGGCAGGGGGACCCTTATCCGAGCAGTACTTC.

The rearrangement joins TRBV27 to TRBJ2-5; 11 bases agree with TRBD2. The J call may be mistaken, given a closer DNA end match to TRBJ2-7. CDR1 MNHEY and CDR2 SMNVEV come from the germline V gene (reference sequence). This CDR3 comprises 18 residues. CDR3 coding DNA: TGTGCCAGCAGTCCAACAGATCTAGGACTAGCGGGCCCCTACGAGCAGTACTTC. This sequence encodes CASSPTDLGLAGPYEQYF.

The V gene is TRBV27, the J gene TRBJ1-2; no clear D gene. V dropped 1 base and J dropped 4 bases, with 10 bases sitting between them. CDR1 and CDR2 from the germline V gene are MNHEY and SMNVEV (reference sequence). The CDR3 loop spans 14 amino acids. CDR3 sequence (DNA): TGTGCCAGCAGTTTATACTTGGGCAGCTATGGCTACACCTTC. This encodes CASSLYLGSYGYTF.

This chain connects TRBV4-1 to TRBJ1-4; 7 nucleotides match TRBD1. The CDR3 spans 15 residues. The V and J ends lost 4 bases and 5 bases, in that order; junction bases with no gene match: 7. The germline V gene has CDR1 MGHRA and CDR2 YSYEKL. The CDR3 protein is CASSRATGLNEKLFF. The CDR3 coding sequence is TGCGCCAGCAGCCGGGCGACAGGGCTAAATGAAAAACTGTTTTTT.

The chain employs TRBV5-4 and TRBJ2-2, with 11 bases fitting TRBD2. Germline CDR1 reads SGHNT; CDR2 reads YYREEE (reference sequence). Trimming removed 0 bases from V and 6 bases from J; junction bases left unmatched: 4. The CDR3 contains 16 residues. The CDR3 sequence: CASSLESLAGAGELFF. The CDR3 DNA sequence: TGTGCCAGCAGCTTGGAGTCACTAGCGGGAGCCGGGGAGCTGTTTTTT.

Notes on this clone: Other DNA sequences in the sample encode the same CDR3. CDR3 nucleotide sequence: TGTGCCAGCTCTCCAGACAGCAGCAATCAGCCCCAGCATTTT. Translation: CASSPDSSNQPQHF. The V call is TRBV18, the J call TRBJ1-5; weak D call: TRBD1 (5 bases). Per germline, CDR1 KGHSH and CDR2 LQKENI. Trimming took off 6 bases at V and 1 base at J, with 10 bases between the two ends. This CDR3 is built from 14 residues.

This clone was counted only a few times. CDR3 loop: CASSQEGGFADTQYF. CDR3 nucleotide sequence: TGCGCCAGCAGCCAAGAAGGGGGTTTCGCAGATACGCAGTATTTT. The chain uses TRBV4-1 and TRBJ2-3, with D possibly matching TRBD1 (6 bases). This CDR3 spans 15 amino acids. The germline gives CDR1 MGHRA, CDR2 YSYEKL. Trimming cost V 0 bases and J 4 bases, with 11 bases left between them.